What follows are 25 T cell receptor beta chains derived from one specimen sequenced in a study of shared clonotypes between healthy human individuals. Profiled with immunoSEQ multiplex PCR; TCRdb holds only in-frame clones, not every one. The sample includes around 340,000 clones, more than 60% of them seen just once. Sequenced input: memory CD4+ T cells sorted from blood. The subset is: CD45RA-negative fraction. These receptor sequences come from a man in his thirties or forties in good health.

This rearrangement joins TRBV4-3 to TRBJ2-1; D not resolved. V was trimmed by 0 bases and J by 8 bases, leaving 11 bases between them. CDR3 size: 14 residues. CDR1 and CDR2 from the germline V gene are LGHNA and YSLEER. The CDR3 here is CASSQELMAHEQFF. In nucleotides, the CDR3 is TGCGCCAGCAGCCAAGAACTGATGGCGCATGAGCAGTTCTTC.

The chain combines TRBV5-5 with TRBJ2-7; D possibly corresponds to TRBD2 (6 bases). The CDR3 contains 17 residues. With 4 bases removed from V and 2 bases from J, the gap between germline ends came to 22 bases. Germline CDR1 and CDR2: SGHKS and YYEKEE (reference sequence). The CDR3 loop reads CASSPVAGRGVTYEQYF. Here the CDR3 DNA reads TGTGCCAGCAGCCCGGTGGCGGGAAGAGGGGTAACCTACGAGCAGTACTTC.

The gene calls are TRBV11-3 and TRBJ2-1, with 9 positions matching TRBD1. The ends lost 4 bases at V and 0 bases at J; junction bases unmatched: 4. The CDR3 contains 16 residues. CDR1 is SGHNT, CDR2 YENEEA, per germline. CDR3 loop: CASSSGQGSSYNEQFF. The CDR3 DNA reads as TGTGCCAGCAGCTCAGGACAGGGGAGCTCCTACAATGAGCAGTTCTTC.

This chain links TRBV7-9 with TRBJ2-1; 10 positions match TRBD2. V lost 7 bases to trimming and J lost 5 bases; unmatched junction nucleotides: 8. The CDR3 runs to 15 residues. CDR1 SEHNR and CDR2 FQNEAQ come from the germline V gene (reference sequence). CDR3 coding DNA: TGTGCCAGCATCCCGAGTCTAGCGGGAGACAATGAGCAGTTCTTC. Its protein is CASIPSLAGDNEQFF. The full variable domain, completed using reference TRBV7-9 and TRBJ2-1, is DTGVSQNPRHKITKRGQNVTFRCDPISEHNRLYWYRQTLGQGPEFLTYFQNEAQLEKSRLLSDRFSAERPKGSFSTLEIQRTEQGDSAMYLCASIPSLAGDNEQFFGPGTRLTVL.

The chain has TRBV27 and TRBJ1-2; D might be TRBD1 (5 bases). The CDR3 is 13 amino acids. Trimming stripped 7 bases from V and 4 bases from J, with 13 bases between. Germline CDR1 and CDR2: MNHEY and SMNVEV (reference sequence). This chain's CDR3 is CASTRGDGYGYTF. Written as DNA, the CDR3 is TGTGCCAGCACGAGGGGCGACGGCTATGGCTACACCTTC.

The chain has TRBV30 and TRBJ1-3; D is uncertain. The CDR3 is made up of 13 amino acids. Trimming removed 2 bases at V and 0 bases at J, with 5 bases between. From germline, CDR1 is GTSNPN and CDR2 SVGIG (reference sequence). CDR3 nucleotides: TGTGCCTGGAGTCGGCACTCTGGAAACACCATATATTTT. It specifies CAWSRHSGNTIYF.

The J gene is TRBJ2-7, the V gene TRBV10-2; 9 nucleotides line up with TRBD2. This CDR3 has 16 amino acids. J lost 2 bases, V lost 5 bases, and 10 bases had no gene match. The germline V gene encodes CDR1 WSHSY and CDR2 SAAADI. CDR3 sequence: CASSFAGGPPAYEQYF. The CDR3 DNA follows: TGCGCCAGCAGTTTCGCGGGAGGGCCCCCGGCCTACGAGCAGTACTTC.

Points on this clone: This CDR3 is also generated by other DNA sequences in the sample. The chain links TRBV30 to TRBJ1-2, with D perhaps TRBD1 (5 bases). The CDR3 contains 12 residues. Germline values: CDR1 GTSNPN, CDR2 SVGIG (reference sequence). The V end was cut by 3 bases, the J end by 4 bases, with 9 bases between. CDR3 residues: CAWSGGGYGYTF. CDR3 sequence (DNA): TGTGCCTGGAGCGGGGGAGGCTATGGCTACACCTTC.

The chain uses TRBV18 and TRBJ1-4, with D perhaps matching TRBD1 (5 bases). Germline CDR1 KGHSH, CDR2 LQKENI. The CDR3 sequence is 14 residues long. The V end was cut by 3 bases, the J end by 7 bases, with 12 bases between. The CDR3 loop is CASSPQGEVEKLFF. In nucleotides, the CDR3 is TGTGCCAGCTCACCCCAGGGTGAGGTTGAAAAACTGTTTTTT.

The sample holds one count of this clone. The gene calls are TRBV5-4 and TRBJ2-4, with D possibly TRBD1 on 6 matching bases. Trimming stripped 3 bases from V and 5 bases from J, with 9 bases between. The CDR3 has 13 amino acids. In germline, CDR1 is SGHNT, CDR2 YYREEE (reference sequence). CDR3 protein: CASSSPGENIQYF. The CDR3 nucleotides are TGTGCCAGCAGCTCCCCAGGGGAAAACATTCAGTACTTC.

The chain has TRBV30 and TRBJ1-5; perhaps TRBD1 as D (5 bases). V was clipped by 0 bases and J by 6 bases, with 12 bases between them. CDR3 size: 14 residues. Germline assignment: CDR1 GTSNPN and CDR2 SVGIG (reference sequence). CDR3 nucleotide sequence: TGTGCCTGGAGTGTGGGGCAGCACGGTCAGCCCCAGCATTTT. Protein sequence: CAWSVGQHGQPQHF.

This clone was seen a handful of times. CDR3 nucleotide sequence: TGCGCCAGCAGCAGGGGACAGGGGTCATACGAGCAGTACTTC. Translated, it gives CASSRGQGSYEQYF. This chain connects TRBV5-1 to TRBJ2-7; TRBD1 aligns across 10 bases. This CDR3 is 14 amino acids long. V was pared by 4 bases and J by 4 bases, with 5 bases of the junction left unmatched. Germline values: CDR1 SGHRS, CDR2 YFSETQ.

The rearrangement links TRBV10-1 to TRBJ2-1; TRBD2 aligns across 16 bases. J gave up 5 bases and V 5 bases, and 3 bases lay outside the gene matches. The CDR3 contains 16 residues. Germline loops: CDR1 WNHNN, CDR2 SYGVQD (reference sequence). CDR3: CASSPGLAGGNNEQFF. The CDR3 region has the DNA TGCGCCAGCAGTCCGGGACTAGCGGGAGGGAACAATGAGCAGTTCTTC.

This chain connects TRBV5-1 to TRBJ2-7; D call uncertain. V dropped 3 bases and J dropped 3 bases, with 4 bases sitting between them. This CDR3 is 11 amino acids long. Looked up from germline, CDR1 is SGHRS and CDR2 is YFSETQ. The CDR3 protein is CASSSFYEQYF. The CDR3 DNA reads as TGCGCCAGCAGCTCCTTCTACGAGCAGTACTTC.

The chain couples TRBV19 to TRBJ2-3, with no clear D. Germline V gene data show CDR1 as LNHDA and CDR2 as SQIVND (reference sequence). The CDR3 sequence is 13 residues long. V lost 4 bases, J lost 4 bases, and 9 bases lay in between. The CDR3 bases are TGTGCCAGTAGTAGGAGACTGGCAGATACGCAGTATTTT. Protein product: CASSRRLADTQYF.

Only a few counts were recorded for this clone. The gene calls are TRBV7-8 and TRBJ2-3, with 7 positions matching TRBD1. The V gene's germline CDR1 is SGHVS and CDR2 FQNEAQ. The CDR3 is 17 residues long. After removal of 2 bases from V and 2 bases from J, the junction contained 10 bases not matched to a gene. CDR3 nucleotides: TGTGCCAGCAGCTTAAGTTACCGGACAGGAGCCACAGATACGCAGTATTTT. This sequence encodes CASSLSYRTGATDTQYF.

The V call is TRBV10-3, the J call TRBJ2-3; D gene unclear. Germline values: CDR1 ENHRY, CDR2 SYGVKD. The CDR3 has 15 amino acids. The ends were cut back, 7 bases at V and 1 base at J, with 15 bases in the middle. Here the CDR3 DNA reads TGTGCCATCACCCCGTCAGTGCTCGGCACAGATACGCAGTATTTT. Amino acid sequence: CAITPSVLGTDTQYF.

The V call is TRBV30, the J call TRBJ2-7, with 14 nucleotides matching TRBD2. The CDR3 totals 15 residues. Germline loops: CDR1 GTSNPN, CDR2 SVGIG (reference sequence). Trimming took 2 bases from V and 4 from J; bases not matched to a gene: 4. The CDR3 loop is CAWSPGLAGGYEQYF. The CDR3 nucleotides read TGTGCCTGGAGTCCAGGACTAGCGGGAGGATACGAGCAGTACTTC. Full variable domain (missing parts from reference TRBV30 and TRBJ2-7): SQTIHQWPATLVQPVGSPLSLECTVEGTSNPNLYWYRQAAGRGLQLLFYSVGIGQISSEVPQNLSASRPQDRQFILSSKKLLLSDSGFYLCAWSPGLAGGYEQYFGPGTRLTVT.

This clone was observed at least ten times. This specimen includes other DNA sequences encoding the same CDR3. The V and J genes are TRBV5-1 and TRBJ1-1; TRBD1 agrees at 7 bases. Germline V gene sequence: CDR1 SGHRS, CDR2 YFSETQ. This CDR3 has 16 amino acids. Trimming cost V 1 base and J 0 bases; bases outside gene matches: 6. The CDR3 is CASSLSGTALNTEAFF. CDR3 sequence (DNA): TGCGCCAGCAGCTTGTCCGGGACAGCCTTGAACACTGAAGCTTTCTTT.

V gene TRBV27 combines with J gene TRBJ2-7; 9 nucleotides match TRBD1. CDR1 is MNHEY and CDR2 is SMNVEV in the germline V gene (reference sequence). The CDR3 loop spans 14 amino acids. V trimming: 2 bases; J trimming: 5 bases; junction bases outside the gene matches: 4. CDR3 bases: TGTGCCAGCAGTTTAGGGGACAGGGTCCACGAGCAGTACTTC. This codes for CASSLGDRVHEQYF.

V usage is TRBV7-9 and J usage is TRBJ2-1, with TRBD2 matching over 12 bases. The CDR3 loop spans 16 amino acids. Trimming cost V 3 bases and J 5 bases; bases outside gene matches: 5. Per germline, CDR1 SEHNR and CDR2 FQNEAQ (reference sequence). The CDR3 nucleotides read TGTGCCAGCAGCTTCCCCTGGACTAGCGGGAACAATGAGCAGTTCTTC. Translating it yields CASSFPWTSGNNEQFF.

This clone showed up just once. The CDR3 protein is CASSHGTYNEQFF. The CDR3, as DNA: TGTGCCAGCAGCCATGGGACATACAATGAGCAGTTCTTC. This rearrangement joins TRBV14 to TRBJ2-1; TRBD1 is a possible D gene (6 bases). Trimming cost V 3 bases and J 4 bases, with 7 bases left between them. The CDR3 covers 13 residues. From germline, CDR1 is SGHDN and CDR2 FVKESK.

The genes are TRBV5-8 and TRBJ2-3; 13 bases agree with TRBD2. The J segment lost 4 bases and the V segment lost 4 bases, leaving 6 bases of the junction unmatched. The CDR3 is made up of 16 amino acids. Per germline, CDR1 SGHTS and CDR2 YDEGEE. Here the CDR3 reads CASSRGTSGNPDTQYF. The CDR3 DNA reads TGTGCCAGCAGCCGCGGGACTAGCGGGAATCCAGATACGCAGTATTTT.

The genes are TRBV19 and TRBJ1-2, with D possibly matching TRBD1 (5 bases). This CDR3 comprises 15 residues. V was cut by 0 bases and J by 2 bases, with 10 bases left in between. Germline assignment: CDR1 LNHDA and CDR2 SQIVND (reference sequence). Here the CDR3 DNA reads TGTGCCAGTAGTATAGATCAACAGGCAAACTATGGCTACACCTTC. Protein product: CASSIDQQANYGYTF.

This clone has only a few counts. This specimen includes other DNA sequences encoding the same CDR3. V usage is TRBV2 and J usage is TRBJ2-3; maybe TRBD1 (5 bases). Trimming took 5 bases from V and 3 from J, leaving 9 bases between them. Germline V gene lookup returns CDR1 SNHLY and CDR2 FYNNEI. The CDR3 runs to 13 residues. The CDR3 region has the DNA TGTGCCAGCAGTTTGGCAGGGACAGATACGCAGTATTTT. As protein: CASSLAGTDTQYF.